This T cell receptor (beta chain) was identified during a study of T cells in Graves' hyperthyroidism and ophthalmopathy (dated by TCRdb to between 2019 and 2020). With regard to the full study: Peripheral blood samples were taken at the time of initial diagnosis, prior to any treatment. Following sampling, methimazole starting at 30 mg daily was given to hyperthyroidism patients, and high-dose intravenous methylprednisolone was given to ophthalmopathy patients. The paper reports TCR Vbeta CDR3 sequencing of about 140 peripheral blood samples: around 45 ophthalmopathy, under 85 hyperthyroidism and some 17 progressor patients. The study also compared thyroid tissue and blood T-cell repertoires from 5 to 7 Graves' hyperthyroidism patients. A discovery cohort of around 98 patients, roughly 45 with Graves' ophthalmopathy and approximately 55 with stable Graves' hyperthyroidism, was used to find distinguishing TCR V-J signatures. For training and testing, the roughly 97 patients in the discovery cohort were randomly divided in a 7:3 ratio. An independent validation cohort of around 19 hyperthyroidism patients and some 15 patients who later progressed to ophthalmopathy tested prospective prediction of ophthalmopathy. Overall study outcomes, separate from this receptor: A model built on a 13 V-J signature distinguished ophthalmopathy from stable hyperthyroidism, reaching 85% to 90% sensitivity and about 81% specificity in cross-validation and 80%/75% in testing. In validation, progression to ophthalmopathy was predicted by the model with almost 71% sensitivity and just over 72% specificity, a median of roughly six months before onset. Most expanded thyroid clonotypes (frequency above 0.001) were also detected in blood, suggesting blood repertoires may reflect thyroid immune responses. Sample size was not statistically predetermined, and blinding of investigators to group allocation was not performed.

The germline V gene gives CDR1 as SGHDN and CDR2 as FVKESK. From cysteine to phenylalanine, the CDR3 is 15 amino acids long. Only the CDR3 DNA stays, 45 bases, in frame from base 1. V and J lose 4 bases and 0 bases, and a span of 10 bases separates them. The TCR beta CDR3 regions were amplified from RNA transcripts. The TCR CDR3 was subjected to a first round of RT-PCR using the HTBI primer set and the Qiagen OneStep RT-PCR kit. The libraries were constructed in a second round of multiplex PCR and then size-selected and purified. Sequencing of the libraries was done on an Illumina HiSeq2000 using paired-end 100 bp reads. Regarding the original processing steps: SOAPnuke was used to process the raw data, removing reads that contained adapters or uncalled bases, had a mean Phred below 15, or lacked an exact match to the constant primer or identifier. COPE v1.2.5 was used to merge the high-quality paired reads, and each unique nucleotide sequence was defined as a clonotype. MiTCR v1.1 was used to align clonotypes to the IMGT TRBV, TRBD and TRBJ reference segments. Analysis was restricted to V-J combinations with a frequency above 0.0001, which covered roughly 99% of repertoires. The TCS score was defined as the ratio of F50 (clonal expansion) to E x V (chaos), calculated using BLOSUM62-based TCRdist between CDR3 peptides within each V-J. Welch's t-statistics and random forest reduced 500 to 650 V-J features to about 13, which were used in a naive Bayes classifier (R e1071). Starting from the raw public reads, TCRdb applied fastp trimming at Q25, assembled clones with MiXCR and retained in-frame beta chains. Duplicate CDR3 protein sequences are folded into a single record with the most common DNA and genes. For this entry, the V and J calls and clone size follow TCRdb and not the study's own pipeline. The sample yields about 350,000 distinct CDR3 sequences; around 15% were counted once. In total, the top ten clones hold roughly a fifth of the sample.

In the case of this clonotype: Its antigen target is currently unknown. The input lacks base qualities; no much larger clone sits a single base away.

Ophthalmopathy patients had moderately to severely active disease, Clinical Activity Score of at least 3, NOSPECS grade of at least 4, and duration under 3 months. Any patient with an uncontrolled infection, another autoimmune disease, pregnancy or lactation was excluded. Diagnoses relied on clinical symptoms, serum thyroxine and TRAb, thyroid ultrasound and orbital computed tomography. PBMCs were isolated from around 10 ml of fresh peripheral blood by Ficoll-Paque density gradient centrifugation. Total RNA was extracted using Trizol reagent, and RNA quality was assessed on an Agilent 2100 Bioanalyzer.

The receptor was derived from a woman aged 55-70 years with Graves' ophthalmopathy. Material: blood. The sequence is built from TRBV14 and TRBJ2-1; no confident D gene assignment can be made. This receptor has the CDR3 CASSLPRSSYNEQFF. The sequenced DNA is TGTGCCAGCAGCCTTCCAAGGAGCTCCTACAATGAGCAGTTCTTC.